The clone carrying this TCR beta chain was detected a few times. Its antigen is unidentified. The data stem from a study of CD8 T cells in ankylosing spondylitis. General study points: Seven to nine highly homologous variants made up a TCR beta motif that seemed to typify ankylosing spondylitis blood.

Scientists made TCR beta libraries using quantitative 5'-RACE with molecular barcodes. MiXCR was run by TCRdb on the 5' RACE reads, yielding one entry per CDR3 protein. The table includes approximately 150,000 distinct CDR3 sequences, about 42% detected once. With V trimmed by 2 bases and J by 1 base, 11 bases remained unmatched. The germline gives CDR1 SSHAT, CDR2 FNYEAQ (reference sequence). This CDR3 has 18 residues. The receptor was derived from a male donor with ankylosing spondylitis. This chain links TRBV7-7 with TRBJ2-1; 7 positions agree with TRBD2. The sequencing sample was made of synovial fluid, either unsorted or a sorted T cell fraction (not recorded which). The CDR3 loop reads CASSLNPEAGESYNEQFF. The CDR3 DNA sequence: TGTGCCAGCAGCTTAAACCCAGAGGCGGGAGAGTCCTACAATGAGCAGTTCTTC.